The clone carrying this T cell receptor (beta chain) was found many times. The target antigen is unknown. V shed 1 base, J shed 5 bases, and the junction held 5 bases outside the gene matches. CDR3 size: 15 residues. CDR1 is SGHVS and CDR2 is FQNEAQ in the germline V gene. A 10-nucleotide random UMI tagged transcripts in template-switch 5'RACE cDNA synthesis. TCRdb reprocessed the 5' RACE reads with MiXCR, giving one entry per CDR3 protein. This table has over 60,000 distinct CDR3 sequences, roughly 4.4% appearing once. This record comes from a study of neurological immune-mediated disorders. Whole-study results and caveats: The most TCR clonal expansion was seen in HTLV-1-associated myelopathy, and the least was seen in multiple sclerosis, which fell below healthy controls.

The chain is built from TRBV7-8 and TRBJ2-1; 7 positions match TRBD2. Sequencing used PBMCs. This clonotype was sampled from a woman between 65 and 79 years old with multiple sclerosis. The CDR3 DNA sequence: TGTGCCAGCAGCTTAGTTGGCGGGAGCAACAATGAGCAGTTCTTC. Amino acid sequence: CASSLVGGSNNEQFF.